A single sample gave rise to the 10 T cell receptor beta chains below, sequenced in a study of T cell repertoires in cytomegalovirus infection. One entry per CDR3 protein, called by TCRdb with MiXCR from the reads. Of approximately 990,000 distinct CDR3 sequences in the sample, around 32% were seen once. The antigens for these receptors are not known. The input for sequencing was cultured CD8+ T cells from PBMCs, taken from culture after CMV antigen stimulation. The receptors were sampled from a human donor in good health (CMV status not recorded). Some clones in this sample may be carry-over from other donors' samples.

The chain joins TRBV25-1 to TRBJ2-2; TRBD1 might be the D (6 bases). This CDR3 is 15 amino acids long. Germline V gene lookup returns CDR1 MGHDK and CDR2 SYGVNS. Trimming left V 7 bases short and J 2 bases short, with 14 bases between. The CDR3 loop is CASIPDRSNTGELFF. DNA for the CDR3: TGTGCCAGCATTCCTGACAGGAGTAACACCGGGGAGCTGTTTTTT.

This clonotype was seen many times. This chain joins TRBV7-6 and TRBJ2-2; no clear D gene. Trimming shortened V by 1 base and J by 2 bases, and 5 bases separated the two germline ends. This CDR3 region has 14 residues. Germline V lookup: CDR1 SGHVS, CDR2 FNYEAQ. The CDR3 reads CASSLEDNTGELFF. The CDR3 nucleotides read TGTGCCAGCAGCTTAGAGGACAACACCGGGGAGCTGTTTTTT.

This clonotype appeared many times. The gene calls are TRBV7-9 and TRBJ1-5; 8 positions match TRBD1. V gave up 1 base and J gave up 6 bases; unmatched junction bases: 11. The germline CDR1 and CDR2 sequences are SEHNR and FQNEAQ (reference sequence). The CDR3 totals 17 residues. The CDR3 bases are TGTGCCAGCAGCTTAGGCGGGACAGGCCTCCCTACTCAGCCCCAGCATTTT. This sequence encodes CASSLGGTGLPTQPQHF. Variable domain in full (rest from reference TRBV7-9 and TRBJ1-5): DTGVSQNPRHKITKRGQNVTFRCDPISEHNRLYWYRQTLGQGPEFLTYFQNEAQLEKSRLLSDRFSAERPKGSFSTLEIQRTEQGDSAMYLCASSLGGTGLPTQPQHFGDGTRLSIL.

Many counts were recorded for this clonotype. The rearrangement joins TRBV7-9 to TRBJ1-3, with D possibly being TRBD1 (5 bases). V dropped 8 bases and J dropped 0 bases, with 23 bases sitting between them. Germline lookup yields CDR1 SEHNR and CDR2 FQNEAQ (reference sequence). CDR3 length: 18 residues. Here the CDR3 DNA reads TGTGCCAGCCCAAGAACTTACCGGGACGGCATCTCTGGAAACACCATATATTTT. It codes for CASPRTYRDGISGNTIYF.

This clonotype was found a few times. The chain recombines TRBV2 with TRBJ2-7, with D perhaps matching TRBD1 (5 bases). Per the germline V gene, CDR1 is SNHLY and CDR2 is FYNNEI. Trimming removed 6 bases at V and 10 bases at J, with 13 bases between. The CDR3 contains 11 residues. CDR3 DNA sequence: TGTGCCAGCAGCGCCGACAGACGACAGTACGTC. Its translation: CASSADRRQYV.

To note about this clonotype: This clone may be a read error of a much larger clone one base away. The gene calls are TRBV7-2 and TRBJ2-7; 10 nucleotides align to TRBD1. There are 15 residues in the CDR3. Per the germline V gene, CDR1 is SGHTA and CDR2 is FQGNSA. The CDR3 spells CDSSFLGQGVYEQYF. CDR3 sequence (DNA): TGTGACAGCAGTTTTTTAGGACAGGGGGTTTACGAGCAGTACTTC.

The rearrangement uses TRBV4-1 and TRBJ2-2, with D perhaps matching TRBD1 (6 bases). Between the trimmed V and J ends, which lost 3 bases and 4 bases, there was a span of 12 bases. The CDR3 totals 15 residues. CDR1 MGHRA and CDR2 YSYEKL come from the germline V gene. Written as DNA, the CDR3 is TGCGCCAGCAGCCACCACAGGGCGGGCACCGGGGAGCTGTTTTTT. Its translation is CASSHHRAGTGELFF.

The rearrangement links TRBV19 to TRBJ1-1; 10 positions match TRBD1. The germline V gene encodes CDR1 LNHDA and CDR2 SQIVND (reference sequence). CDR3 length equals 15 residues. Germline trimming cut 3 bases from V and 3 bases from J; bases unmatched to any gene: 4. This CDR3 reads CASSIGTGDYTEAFF. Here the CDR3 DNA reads TGTGCCAGTAGTATCGGGACAGGGGATTACACTGAAGCTTTCTTT.

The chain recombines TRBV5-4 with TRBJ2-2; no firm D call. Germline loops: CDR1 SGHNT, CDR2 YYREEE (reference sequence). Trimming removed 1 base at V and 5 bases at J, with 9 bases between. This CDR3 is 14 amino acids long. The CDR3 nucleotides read TGTGCCAGCAGCTTGCCCAGGACGACCGGGGAGCTGTTTTTT. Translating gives CASSLPRTTGELFF.

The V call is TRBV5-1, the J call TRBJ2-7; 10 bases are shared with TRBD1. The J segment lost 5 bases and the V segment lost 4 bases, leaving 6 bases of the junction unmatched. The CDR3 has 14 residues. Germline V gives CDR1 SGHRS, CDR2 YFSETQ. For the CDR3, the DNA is TGCGCCAGCAGCCCCGGGGACAGGGGTGACGAGCAGTACGTC. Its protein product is CASSPGDRGDEQYV.